These T cell receptor beta chains were read from a single sample in a study of T-cell reconstitution after alpha-beta-depleted transplantation in children. MiXCR, run by TCRdb on the PCR reads, gives a single entry per CDR3 protein. The sample shows over 450,000 distinct CDR3 sequences, roughly 10% of them seen only once. Sequenced here: PBMCs, sampled before TCRalphabeta/CD19-depleted stem cell transplant. The receptors here all came from a child under 10 years old with inherited bone marrow failure, due to receive a stem cell transplant. CDR3s include the opening cysteine and the closing phenylalanine or tryptophan. The D gene is left open where the match is weak. Not every row has a clone size; where given, it reads once, few, many or a size class.

len,abundance,j_gene,d_gene,v_gene,CDR3nt,CDR3aa
16,many,TRBJ2-2,TRBD2,TRBV20-1,TGCAGTGCCGGAAAGGGACTAGCGAGTGGAGCCGGGGAGCTGTTTTTT,CSAGKGLASGAGELFF
13,.,TRBJ1-2,.,TRBV20-1,TGCAGTGCTAGCGCCGGAAGCCTCTATGGCTACACCTTC,CSASAGSLYGYTF
14,many,TRBJ2-5,.,TRBV12-3/TRBV12-4,TGTGCCAGCAGTTTATGGGGGGTCGGAGAGACCCAGTACTTC,CASSLWGVGETQYF
13,.,TRBJ2-1,.,TRBV30,TGTGCCTGGAGTGTAGGGTCCCCCAATGAGCAGTTCTTC,CAWSVGSPNEQFF
15,many,TRBJ2-7,.,TRBV5-1,TGCGCCAGCAGCTCCCTTCAGGGCCCCAGCTACGAGCAGTACTTC,CASSSLQGPSYEQYF
16,many,TRBJ2-3,TRBD2,TRBV4-3,TGCGCCAGCAGCCAGGTACTAGCGGGAGTGGAAGATACGCAGTATTTT,CASSQVLAGVEDTQYF
16,.,TRBJ2-4,.,TRBV12-3/TRBV12-4,TGTGCCAGCAGTTTCGCCGGGAGTCGGGACAAAAACATTCAGTACTTC,CASSFAGSRDKNIQYF
17,many,TRBJ2-3,TRBD2,TRBV7-9,TGTGCCAGCCTCTCCCCGCTAGCGGGAGAAGTTCTTGATACGCAGTATTTT,CASLSPLAGEVLDTQYF
15,few,TRBJ2-7,.,TRBV4-3,TGCGCCAGCAGCCAAGAACCAGGGAACACCTACGAGCAGTACTTC,CASSQEPGNTYEQYF
15,many,TRBJ2-1,.,TRBV15,TGTGCCACCAGCAGAGATCGAGGGACCGGGAATGAGCAGTTCTTC,CATSRDRGTGNEQFF
16,.,TRBJ2-2,TRBD1,TRBV7-6,TGTGCCAGCAGCGACCCGACAGGGGGCTCGACCGGGGAGCTGTTTTTT,CASSDPTGGSTGELFF
14,.,TRBJ2-1,.,TRBV5-1,TGCGCCGGAACGACGGGAATCTCCTACAATGAGCAGTTCTTC,CAGTTGISYNEQFF
15,many,TRBJ1-6,.,TRBV27,TGTGCCAGCAGTTTAATGGGCGGGGCCCGAACGGCCCTCCACTTT,CASSLMGGARTALHF
16,few,TRBJ2-1,TRBD2,TRBV7-9,TGTGCCAGCAGCACCCTGGGCGGGAGGAATGACAATGAGCAGTTCTTC,CASSTLGGRNDNEQFF
16,many,TRBJ1-5,.,TRBV10-2,TGCGCCAGCAGTGAATCGGTGGCACATAGCAATCAGCCCCAGCATTTT,CASSESVAHSNQPQHF
12,few,TRBJ1-2,.,TRBV7-2,TGTGCCAGCACCCCGGGGAGCTATGGCTACACCTTC,CASTPGSYGYTF
15,few,TRBJ2-7,TRBD2,TRBV10-3,TGTGCCATCAGTGACCTCCGGAGCGGGAGCAACGAGCAGTACTTC,CAISDLRSGSNEQYF
10,many,TRBJ1-2,.,TRBV10-2,TGCGCCAGCCGAAACTATGGCTACACCTTC,CASRNYGYTF
13,.,TRBJ1-2,.,TRBV30,TGTGCCTGGAGTGTTATCGGGGGGGGCGGCTACACCTTC,CAWSVIGGGGYTF
15,many,TRBJ2-1,TRBD2,TRBV27,TGTGCCAGCAGCCGACTAGCGGGAGTAGTAGATGAGCAGTTCTTC,CASSRLAGVVDEQFF
15,.,TRBJ1-3,TRBD1,TRBV3-1,TGTGCCAGCAGCCGACCGGACAGGGATGGAAACACCATATATTTT,CASSRPDRDGNTIYF
16,many,TRBJ2-7,.,TRBV18,TGTGCCAGCTCACCACCTGGGCAGGGGCTTTTCCACGAGCAGTACTTC,CASSPPGQGLFHEQYF
16,many,TRBJ2-3,.,TRBV7-8,TGTGCCAGCAGCTTAAGATTTTCAGTAGAGGCAGATACGCAGTATTTT,CASSLRFSVEADTQYF
16,many,TRBJ1-5,.,TRBV28,TGTGCCAGCAGTTTACCCCGTCCCGGGAGCAATCAGCCCCAGCATTTT,CASSLPRPGSNQPQHF
16,many,TRBJ2-2,.,TRBV20-1,TGCAGTGCTAGAGATCTCGGCGGGGAAAACACCGGGGAGCTGTTTTTT,CSARDLGGENTGELFF
16,.,TRBJ2-7,.,TRBV12-3/TRBV12-4,TGTGCCAGCAGTTTATCTCGGCCAGGGAGGTTTTTATGGCAGTACTTC,CASSLSRPGRFLWQYF
13,many,TRBJ1-1,.,TRBV7-7,TGTGCCAGCAGCTGTATTCTGAACACTGAAGCTTTCTTT,CASSCILNTEAFF
13,many,TRBJ2-7,TRBD2,TRBV7-9,TGTGCCACCTCGCTAGCGGGGAGCTACGAGCAGTACTTC,CATSLAGSYEQYF
16,.,TRBJ2-7,TRBD2,TRBV7-9,TGTGCCAGCAGCTTCGGTAAGACTAGCGCAACCTACGAGCAGTACTTC,CASSFGKTSATYEQYF
15,.,TRBJ1-6,.,TRBV10-2,TGCGCCAGCAGTGCCGGCAGGAGGTCATATTCACCCCTCCACTTT,CASSAGRRSYSPLHF
19,.,TRBJ2-3,.,TRBV20-1,TGCAGTGCTAGAGAGACCCCCTTCGTGGCTAGCGTGCTCACAGATACGCAGTATTTT,CSARETPFVASVLTDTQYF
15,many,TRBJ2-7,TRBD2,TRBV7-6,TGTGCCAGCAGCTTAGCTTCAGGTGCGGGGGTCGAGCAGTACTTC,CASSLASGAGVEQYF
17,many,TRBJ1-6,.,TRBV20-1,TGCAGTGCTAGAGATCCCTTACGGGGGGGGTATAATTCACCCCTCCACTTT,CSARDPLRGGYNSPLHF
12,.,TRBJ2-3,.,TRBV20-1,TGCAGTGCTAGAGACGTAACCGATACGCAGTATTTT,CSARDVTDTQYF
12,many,TRBJ2-7,.,TRBV27,TGTGCCAGCAGCTCCCTCTCCTACGAGCAGTACTTC,CASSSLSYEQYF
14,many,TRBJ2-7,.,TRBV27,TGTGCCAGCAGCCTCATGAGTCCCTCCTACGAGCAGTACTTC,CASSLMSPSYEQYF
15,once,TRBJ2-7,TRBD2,TRBV15,TGTGCCACCAGCAGAGGTACAGCGGGAGGACACGAGCAGTACTTC,CATSRGTAGGHEQYF
14,many,TRBJ2-1,TRBD1,TRBV5-8,TGTGCCAGCAGCTTTGGGACAGTGGGTTATGAGCAGTTCTTC,CASSFGTVGYEQFF
19,many,TRBJ2-2,TRBD2,TRBV7-8,TGTGCCAGCAGCTTAGGTAGTCGGACTAGCGGGCTTAACACCGGGGAGCTGTTTTTT,CASSLGSRTSGLNTGELFF
12,many,TRBJ1-1,.,TRBV12-3/TRBV12-4,TGTGCCAGCACGGCAGGAGGGACTGAAGCTTTCTTT,CASTAGGTEAFF
13,many,TRBJ2-7,TRBD2,TRBV20-1,TGCAGTGCTCGGACTAGTGCCCCGGTCGAGCAGTACTTC,CSARTSAPVEQYF
15,many,TRBJ2-7,.,TRBV7-9,TGTGCCAGCAGCCCCGGCAGGTCCAGCTCCTACGAGCAGTACTTC,CASSPGRSSSYEQYF
12,few,TRBJ2-5,.,TRBV30,TGTGCCTGGAGTGTACGGGGAGAGACCCAGTACTTC,CAWSVRGETQYF
14,many,TRBJ1-4,TRBD1,TRBV20-1,TGCAGTGCGATTCCGGGACAGCCTAATGAAAAACTGTTTTTT,CSAIPGQPNEKLFF
14,few,TRBJ1-4,.,TRBV12-3/TRBV12-4,TGTGCCAGCAGTTTATGGGGATTCGGGGAAAAACTGTTTTTT,CASSLWGFGEKLFF
16,many,TRBJ2-1,TRBD2,TRBV6-2/TRBV6-3,TGTGCCAGCAGTTTCATAGGACTAGCGGGAGCTGGTGAGCAGTTCTTC,CASSFIGLAGAGEQFF
14,many,TRBJ2-1,.,TRBV7-2,TGTGCCAGCAGCTTAGTTTCTAGTAGCAATGAGCAGTTCTTC,CASSLVSSSNEQFF
14,.,TRBJ1-2,TRBD1,TRBV20-1,TGCAGTGCTAGGGGACAGGCCAACTTCTATGGCTACACCTTC,CSARGQANFYGYTF
14,many,TRBJ2-3,.,TRBV20-1,TGCAGTGCTAGAAGGGGACAACTTACAGATACGCAGTATTTT,CSARRGQLTDTQYF
14,many,TRBJ2-7,.,TRBV5-1,TGCGCCAGCAGCTATTGGTCGGAGAACTACGAGCAGTACTTC,CASSYWSENYEQYF
16,many,TRBJ2-1,.,TRBV5-6,TGTGCCAGCAGCTTGCCCGGGAGCCAGACCTACAATGAGCAGTTCTTC,CASSLPGSQTYNEQFF
16,many,TRBJ1-3,TRBD1,TRBV4-3,TGCGCCAGCAGCAAGGGGACAGGGACTTCTGGAAACACCATATATTTT,CASSKGTGTSGNTIYF